Listed below are T cell receptor beta chains from one sample, sequenced in a study of type 1 regulatory T cells. These TCRs are of unknown antigen specificity. TCRdb re-analysed the reads in MiXCR, keeping a single row per CDR3 protein. The data show several thousand distinct CDR3 sequences, roughly a third seen once. The sample consisted of cultured type 1 regulatory T (Tr1) cells, either the whole culture or a sorted fraction (not recorded which). Receptor source: a human donor in good health. The CDR3 runs from the conserved cysteine through the conserved F or W. The D gene is left open where the match is weak. Part of the rows lack a size; the others show once, few, many or a class for expanded clones.

>many|16|TRBV27|TRBD2|TRBJ2-2
CASSPRTSGNTGELFF
TGTGCCAGCAGTCCCCGGACTAGCGGAAACACCGGGGAGCTGTTTTTT
>many|15|TRBV27|TRBD2|TRBJ2-1
CASSTRAGTNNEQFF
TGTGCCAGCAGTACCAGAGCGGGAACCAACAATGAGCAGTTCTTC
>.|18|TRBV3-2|.|TRBJ2-2
CASSQDRGEGHNTGELFF
TGTGCCAGCAGCCAAGATCGGGGAGAGGGACATAACACCGGGGAGCTGTTTTTT
>.|15|TRBV6-2/TRBV6-3|.|TRBJ2-7
CASNPHLAPQGEQYF
TGTGCCAGCAACCCTCATTTGGCCCCCCAGGGCGAGCAGTACTTC
>.|14|TRBV5-1|TRBD2|TRBJ2-7
CASTSGRPNYEQYF
TGCGCCAGCACAAGCGGGAGGCCCAACTACGAGCAGTACTTC
>few|15|TRBV12-3/TRBV12-4|TRBD2|TRBJ2-1
CASSHSSGSYNEQFF
TGTGCCAGCAGTCACTCTAGCGGGAGTTACAATGAGCAGTTCTTC
>.|15|TRBV27|TRBD2|TRBJ2-7
CASSATSGRLDEQYF
TGTGCCAGCAGTGCGACTAGCGGGAGGCTCGACGAGCAGTACTTC
>.|16|TRBV6-1|.|TRBJ2-7
CASSESQTVASYEQYF
TGTGCCAGCAGTGAAAGCCAGACAGTAGCCTCCTACGAGCAGTACTTC
>.|17|TRBV21-1|.|TRBJ2-2
CASSKLVQREVYGELFF
TGTGCCAGCAGCAAATTAGTTCAGCGGGAGGTCTACGGGGAGCTGTTTTTT
>.|15|TRBV19|.|TRBJ2-3
CASSYRDISTDTQYF
TGTGCCAGTAGTTACCGGGACATAAGCACAGATACGCAGTATTTT
>.|14|TRBV20-1|TRBD1|TRBJ1-4
CSARRPGGNEKLFF
TGCAGTGCTAGGCGGCCAGGGGGGAATGAAAAACTGTTTTTT
>medium-sized|14|TRBV24-1|.|TRBJ1-5
CATSDPPGNQPQHF
TGTGCCACCAGTGACCCGCCTGGCAATCAGCCCCAGCATTTT
>.|15|TRBV6-5|.|TRBJ2-7
CASSRLVARGYEQYF
TGTGCCAGCAGCCGCCTCGTAGCGAGGGGATACGAGCAGTACTTC
>.|17|TRBV9|TRBD1|TRBJ1-6
CASSQGGGNSYNSPLHF
TGTGCCAGCAGCCAGGGGGGTGGAAACTCCTATAATTCACCCCTCCACTTT
>.|18|TRBV5-1|TRBD2|TRBJ2-6
CASSGGTSFSPGANVLTF
TGCGCCAGCAGCGGTGGGACTAGCTTCTCACCTGGGGCCAACGTCCTGACTTTC
>.|15|TRBV7-7|.|TRBJ2-3
CASSLSLGSSDTQYF
TGTGCCAGCAGCTTATCGTTGGGGTCTTCAGATACGCAGTATTTT
>.|14|TRBV6-1|TRBD2|TRBJ2-3
CASRALAGPDTQYF
TGTGCCAGCAGGGCCTTAGCGGGCCCGGACACGCAGTATTTT
>.|13|TRBV10-2|TRBD2|TRBJ2-5
CASRPSGTETQYF
TGCGCCAGCAGACCTAGCGGGACGGAGACCCAGTACTTC
>.|13|TRBV3-1|.|TRBJ2-5
CASSPGTRETQYF
TGTGCCAGCAGCCCCGGGACCAGGGAGACCCAGTACTTC
>.|14|TRBV19|.|TRBJ2-7
CASSIGRSSYEQYF
TGTGCCAGTAGTATTGGGAGGAGCTCCTACGAGCAGTACTTC
>medium-sized|15|TRBV5-4|.|TRBJ2-2
CASSSPYSNTGELFF
TGTGCCAGCAGCTCCCCCTATTCTAACACCGGGGAGCTGTTTTTT
>.|14|TRBV28|.|TRBJ1-1
CASSLVLRNTEAFF
TGTGCCAGCAGTTTGGTCCTGCGGAACACTGAAGCTTTCTTT
>few|17|TRBV3-1|TRBD2|TRBJ2-7
CASSTNLLSGSSYEQYF
TGTGCCAGCAGCACTAACCTTCTAAGCGGGAGCTCCTACGAGCAGTACTTC
>.|16|TRBV7-9|.|TRBJ1-5
CASSLGEGRGGQPQHF
TGTGCCAGCAGCTTAGGTGAAGGCAGGGGAGGCCAGCCCCAGCATTTT
>.|15|TRBV5-6|.|TRBJ2-5
CASKVAPTVAETQYF
TGTGCCAGCAAGGTAGCGCCAACCGTAGCGGAGACCCAGTACTTC
>.|15|TRBV7-9|.|TRBJ1-4
CASSSDGTTNEKLFF
TGTGCCAGCAGCTCAGACGGGACAACTAATGAAAAACTGTTTTTT
>once|20|TRBV6-2/TRBV6-3|TRBD2|TRBJ2-1
CASRGSPGLAGLSSYNEQFF
TGTGCCAGCAGGGGTTCTCCGGGACTAGCGGGACTCAGCTCCTACAATGAGCAGTTCTTC
>.|12|TRBV5-1|.|TRBJ2-5
CASSLVSETQYF
TGCGCCAGCAGCTTGGTTTCTGAGACCCAGTACTTC
>few|16|TRBV20-1|.|TRBJ1-6
CSARDFGRVGNSPLHF
TGCAGTGCTAGAGATTTTGGCAGGGTGGGGAATTCACCCCTCCACTTT
>.|12|TRBV2|.|TRBJ2-1
CASSRGLDEQFF
TGTGCCAGCAGCCGAGGTCTAGACGAGCAGTTCTTC
>few|15|TRBV7-8|.|TRBJ2-5
CASSLGGPKLETQYF
TGTGCCAGCAGCTTAGGGGGTCCAAAGCTCGAGACCCAGTACTTC